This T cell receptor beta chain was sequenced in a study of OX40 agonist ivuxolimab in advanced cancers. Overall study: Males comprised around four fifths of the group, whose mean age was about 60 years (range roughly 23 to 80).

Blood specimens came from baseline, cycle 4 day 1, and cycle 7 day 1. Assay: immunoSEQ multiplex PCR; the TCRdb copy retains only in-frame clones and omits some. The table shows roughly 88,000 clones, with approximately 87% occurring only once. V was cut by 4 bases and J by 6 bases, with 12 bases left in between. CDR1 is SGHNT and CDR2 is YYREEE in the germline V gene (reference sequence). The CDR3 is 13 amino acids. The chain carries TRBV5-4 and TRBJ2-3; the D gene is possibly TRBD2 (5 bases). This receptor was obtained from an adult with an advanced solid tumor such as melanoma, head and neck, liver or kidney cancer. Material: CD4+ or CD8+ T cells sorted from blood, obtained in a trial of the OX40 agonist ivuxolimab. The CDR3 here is CASSPSGADTQYF. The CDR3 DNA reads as TGTGCCAGCAGCCCAAGCGGAGCTGATACGCAGTATTTT.